This T cell receptor (beta chain) was found in a study of blood T cells in healthy people across ages. Study-wide background: T cells yielded about one barcoded beta molecule per two cells through template switching. Study-wide points: The fall in TCR beta diversity per million T cells was roughly linear with age.

Germline CDR1 is MNHEY and CDR2 is SMNVEV (reference sequence). V trimming: 6 bases; J trimming: 10 bases; junction bases outside the gene matches: 6. CDR3 length equals 14 residues. Comments on this clonotype: Its antigen is currently unknown.

Total RNA amounts of at least 5 micrograms were extracted per sample. Alongside a J-beta primer mix, a sample-barcoded 5' primer served in a second PCR lasting 7 to 11 cycles. A template-switch adaptor with 12 random nucleotides tagged each cDNA molecule. Via MiXCR, TCRdb re-called the 5' RACE reads, giving one row per CDR3 protein. The table records about 1.1 million distinct CDR3 sequences, roughly two fifths of them present only once. This sequence originates from a man aged 18-30 years in good health. The sample comprised blood. The chain employs TRBV27 and TRBJ1-6, with 10 nucleotides matching TRBD1. The CDR3 protein is CASSPDRGLSPLHF. For the CDR3, the DNA is TGTGCCAGCAGCCCAGACAGGGGGCTGTCACCCCTCCACTTT.